This T cell receptor beta chain was documented in a study of CXCR3-negative and CXCR3-positive naive CD8 T cells. Regarding the study as a whole: Memory CD8+ T cell repertoires were far less diverse than both naive subsets. TRB CDR3 properties were used to infer TCR strength, and surface CD5 was comparable between naive subsets. Comparison of naive cells showed more hydrophobic TRB CDR3s in CXCR3-positive than in CXCR3-negative naive cells.

On this clonotype: The antigen is unknown.

Cells classed as naive CD8+ T cells were CD45RO-CCR7+CD27+CD95-. Libraries were UMI-labeled 5' RACE TRB cDNA. TCRdb re-called the 5' RACE reads, yielding one record per CDR3 amino acid sequence without DNA. This sample's table has more than 20,000 distinct CDR3 sequences. CDR3 length: 17 residues. The genes are TRBV12-3 or TRBV12-4 and TRBJ2-7; the D gene TCRdb calls, TRBD1, cannot be checked with no DNA. This receptor was identified in a human donor in good health. Some clones in this sample may be carry-over from other donors' samples. Material: naive CXCR3- CD8+ T cells from blood. Indicated subset: CD45RO-CCR7+CD27+CD95- naive CD8+ T cells lacking CXCR3 (TNR3-). This chain's CDR3 is CASSSGPGTRSSYEQYF.